The clone carrying this T cell receptor beta chain was detected ten times or more. Its target is unknown. The sample belongs to a study of breast tumors, draining lymph nodes, adjacent tissues. Notes on the study in general: Compared with lymph nodes, tumors were less diverse; compared with nontumor tissue, more. Data fit most tumor T cells coming from lymph node, expanding in tumor. Tumor and nontumor repertoires were significantly more similar in luminal-like than in basal-like breast cancer.

The CDR3 sequence is 14 residues long. Germline trimming cut 6 bases from V and 5 bases from J; bases unmatched to any gene: 8. CDR1 and CDR2 from the germline V gene are SGHTA and FQGNSA. Breast cancer patients provided tissue from their axillary draining lymph nodes. TCRdb redid the calling of the multiplex PCR reads with MiXCR, one entry per CDR3 protein. This table holds 200,000 or so distinct CDR3 sequences, approximately 30% found once. This clonotype was obtained from a female donor with breast cancer. Some clones in this sample may be carry-over from other donors' samples. The chain couples TRBV7-2 to TRBJ2-7; 9 nucleotides agree with TRBD2. Sequenced material: axillary lymph node tissue. CDR3 in amino acids: CASSSAGGWDEQYF. CDR3 sequence (DNA): TGTGCCAGCAGTAGCGCGGGAGGGTGGGACGAGCAGTACTTC.